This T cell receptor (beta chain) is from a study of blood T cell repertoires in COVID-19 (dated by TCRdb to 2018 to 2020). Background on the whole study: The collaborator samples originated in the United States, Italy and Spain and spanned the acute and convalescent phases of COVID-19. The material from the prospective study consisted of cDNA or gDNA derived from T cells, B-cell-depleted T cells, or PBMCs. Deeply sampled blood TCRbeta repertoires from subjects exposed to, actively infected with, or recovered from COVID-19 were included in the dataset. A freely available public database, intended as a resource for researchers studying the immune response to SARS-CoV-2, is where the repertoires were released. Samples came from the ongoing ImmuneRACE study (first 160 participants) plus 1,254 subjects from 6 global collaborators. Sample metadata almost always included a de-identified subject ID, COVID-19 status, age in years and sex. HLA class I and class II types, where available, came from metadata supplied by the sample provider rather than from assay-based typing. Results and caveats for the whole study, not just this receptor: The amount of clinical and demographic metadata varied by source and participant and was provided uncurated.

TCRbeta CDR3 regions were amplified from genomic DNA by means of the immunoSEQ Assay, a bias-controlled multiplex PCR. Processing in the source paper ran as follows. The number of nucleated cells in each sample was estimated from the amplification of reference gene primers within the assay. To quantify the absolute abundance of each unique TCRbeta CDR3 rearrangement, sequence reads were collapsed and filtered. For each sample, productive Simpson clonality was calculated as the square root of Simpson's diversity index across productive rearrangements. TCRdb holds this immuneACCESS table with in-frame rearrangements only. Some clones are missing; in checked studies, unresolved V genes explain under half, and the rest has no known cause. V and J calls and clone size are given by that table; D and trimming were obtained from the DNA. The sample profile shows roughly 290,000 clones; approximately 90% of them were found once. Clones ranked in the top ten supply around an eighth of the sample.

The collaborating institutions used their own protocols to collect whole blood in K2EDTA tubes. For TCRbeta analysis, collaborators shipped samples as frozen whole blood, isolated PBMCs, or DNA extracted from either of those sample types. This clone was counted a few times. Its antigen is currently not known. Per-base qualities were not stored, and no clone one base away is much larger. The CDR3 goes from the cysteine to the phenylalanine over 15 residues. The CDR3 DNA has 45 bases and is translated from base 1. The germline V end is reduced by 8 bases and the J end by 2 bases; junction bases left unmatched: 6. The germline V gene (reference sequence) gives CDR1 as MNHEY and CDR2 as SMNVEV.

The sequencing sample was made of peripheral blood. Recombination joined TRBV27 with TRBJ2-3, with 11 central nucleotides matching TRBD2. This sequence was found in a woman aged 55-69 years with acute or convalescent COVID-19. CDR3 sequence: CASRFSGRATDTQYF. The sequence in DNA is TGTGCCAGCCGATTTAGCGGGAGGGCCACAGATACGCAGTATTTT.